Listed below are T cell receptor beta chains from one sample, sequenced in a study of regulatory T cells in long-lasting Graves disease. TCRdb re-called the multiplex PCR reads with MiXCR, one entry per CDR3 protein. The table has around 320,000 distinct CDR3 sequences, around 15% seen once. These data also formed part of another study, on T cells in Graves' hyperthyroidism and ophthalmopathy.

This specimen consisted of peripheral blood mononuclear cells (PBMCs), obtained at new diagnosis, from a patient treated with antithyroid drugs. All receptors derive from a man in his forties with Graves disease. Each CDR3 is given with its conserved first and last residue. The D gene is left open where the match is weak. A clone size is listed for some rows: how often the clone was seen (once, few, many), or a class if it is expanded.

CDR3: CASSASGTSINTQYF
DNA: TGCGCCAGCAGCGCCTCCGGGACTAGCATCAATACGCAGTATTTT
D: TRBD2
size: many
V: TRBV5-1
J: TRBJ2-3

CDR3: CASSPGAGGNQPQHF
DNA: TGCGCCAGCAGCCCGGGTGCCGGAGGAAATCAGCCCCAGCATTTT
D: .
size: .
V: TRBV5-1
J: TRBJ1-5

CDR3: CASRTTRDKGDYGYTF
DNA: TGTGCCAGCAGGACGACCCGGGACAAGGGGGACTATGGCTACACCTTC
D: .
size: .
V: TRBV6-1
J: TRBJ1-2

CDR3: CASSFGGGAGNSPLHF
DNA: TGCGCCAGCAGCTTTGGAGGGGGCGCCGGTAATTCACCCCTCCACTTT
D: TRBD1
size: few
V: TRBV5-1
J: TRBJ1-6

CDR3: CASSPRLAVGTDTQYF
DNA: TGTGCCAGCAGCCCCAGGCTAGCGGTAGGCACAGATACGCAGTATTTT
D: TRBD2
size: few
V: TRBV5-4
J: TRBJ2-3

CDR3: CSARGLAGGSSYNEQFF
DNA: TGCAGTGCTAGAGGACTAGCGGGGGGGAGCTCCTACAATGAGCAGTTCTTC
D: TRBD2
size: .
V: TRBV20-1
J: TRBJ2-1

CDR3: CAWKTGYEQYF
DNA: TGTGCCTGGAAAACGGGTTACGAGCAGTACTTC
D: .
size: .
V: TRBV30
J: TRBJ2-7

CDR3: CASSNDRDHLNSPLHF
DNA: TGTGCCAGCAGTAACGACAGGGACCACCTTAATTCACCCCTCCACTTT
D: TRBD1
size: many
V: TRBV27
J: TRBJ1-6

CDR3: CASSQGLHRPRGGNTIYF
DNA: TGTGCCAGCAGCCAAGGTTTACACCGCCCCAGGGGAGGAAACACCATATATTTT
D: .
size: many
V: TRBV3-1
J: TRBJ1-3

CDR3: CASRQMVGQGGTYNEQFF
DNA: TGTGCCAGCAGACAAATGGTCGGGCAGGGAGGAACGTACAATGAGCAGTTCTTC
D: .
size: .
V: TRBV12-3/TRBV12-4
J: TRBJ2-1

CDR3: CASSHDRGTADTQYF
DNA: TGTGCCAGCAGCCATGACAGGGGGACCGCAGATACGCAGTATTTT
D: TRBD1
size: once
V: TRBV13
J: TRBJ2-3

CDR3: CAWSIWTGSCEQYF
DNA: TGTGCCTGGAGTATTTGGACAGGGTCCTGCGAGCAGTACTTC
D: TRBD1
size: few
V: TRBV30
J: TRBJ2-7

CDR3: CSARPSGLTDTQYF
DNA: TGCAGTGCTAGACCTAGCGGGCTCACAGATACGCAGTATTTT
D: TRBD2
size: .
V: TRBV20-1
J: TRBJ2-3

CDR3: CASLRTFLTGELFF
DNA: TGTGCCAGCTTACGGACATTTCTAACCGGGGAGCTGTTTTTT
D: .
size: many
V: TRBV6-1
J: TRBJ2-2

CDR3: CASSLATPGQPPYEQYF
DNA: TGTGCCAGCAGTTTAGCGACACCGGGACAACCGCCCTACGAGCAGTACTTC
D: .
size: few
V: TRBV12-3/TRBV12-4
J: TRBJ2-7

CDR3: CASRETGFGGYTF
DNA: TGCGCCAGCAGGGAGACAGGGTTCGGTGGCTACACCTTC
D: TRBD1
size: many
V: TRBV5-1
J: TRBJ1-2

CDR3: CASSLTPGATNEKLFF
DNA: TGTGCCAGCAGCTTGACCCCCGGGGCAACTAATGAAAAACTGTTTTTT
D: .
size: many
V: TRBV5-5
J: TRBJ1-4

CDR3: CASSDLGRRISPLHF
DNA: TGTGCCAGCAGTGATTTGGGCAGGCGCATTTCACCCCTCCACTTT
D: .
size: few
V: TRBV6-1
J: TRBJ1-6

CDR3: CASRPRTGVEQYF
DNA: TGTGCCAGCAGACCACGAACAGGGGTCGAGCAGTACTTC
D: TRBD1
size: few
V: TRBV7-9
J: TRBJ2-7

CDR3: CASSEGQETYNEQFF
DNA: TGTGCCAGCAGTGAAGGTCAGGAAACCTACAATGAGCAGTTCTTC
D: .
size: many
V: TRBV6-1
J: TRBJ2-1

CDR3: CASSLKSNTEAFF
DNA: TGTGCCAGCAGCTTAAAGTCGAACACTGAAGCTTTCTTT
D: .
size: .
V: TRBV11-2
J: TRBJ1-1

CDR3: CASSQSGGAKWFF
DNA: TGTGCCAGCAGCCAGAGCGGGGGGGCTAAGTGGTTCTTC
D: TRBD2
size: few
V: TRBV28
J: TRBJ2-1

CDR3: CASSHAGGVLETQYF
DNA: TGCGCCAGCAGCCACGCAGGGGGCGTTTTGGAGACCCAGTACTTC
D: TRBD1
size: many
V: TRBV4-1
J: TRBJ2-5

CDR3: CASLRGRQETQYF
DNA: TGTGCCAGCCTCCGGGGGCGGCAAGAGACCCAGTACTTC
D: .
size: few
V: TRBV18
J: TRBJ2-5

CDR3: CASSLTGQGARETQYF
DNA: TGTGCCAGCAGCTTAACGGGACAGGGGGCGAGGGAGACCCAGTACTTC
D: TRBD1
size: .
V: TRBV7-3
J: TRBJ2-5

CDR3: CASSPGPAGSGNTIYF
DNA: TGTGCCAGTAGTCCCGGGCCGGCGGGCTCTGGAAACACCATATATTTT
D: .
size: .
V: TRBV19
J: TRBJ1-3

CDR3: CAISEGGTGLQPQHF
DNA: TGTGCCATCAGTGAAGGGGGGACAGGTCTTCAGCCCCAGCATTTT
D: TRBD1
size: .
V: TRBV10-3
J: TRBJ1-5

CDR3: CATSEAGTGGSGYTF
DNA: TGTGCCACCAGTGAGGCCGGGACAGGAGGATCGGGCTACACCTTC
D: TRBD1
size: many
V: TRBV24-1
J: TRBJ1-2

CDR3: CSVEVFGRGSYEQYF
DNA: TGCAGCGTTGAAGTATTCGGACGGGGCTCCTACGAGCAGTACTTC
D: .
size: .
V: TRBV29-1
J: TRBJ2-7

CDR3: CSAREGNFYGYTF
DNA: TGCAGTGCTAGAGAGGGCAATTTCTATGGCTACACCTTC
D: .
size: many
V: TRBV20-1
J: TRBJ1-2

CDR3: CASSFFRRRSGSTLAVYQETQYF
DNA: TGTGCCAGCAGTTTTTTCAGGAGGAGGTCCGGGTCAACACTAGCGGTGTACCAAGAGACCCAGTACTTC
D: TRBD2
size: many
V: TRBV12-3/TRBV12-4
J: TRBJ2-5

CDR3: CASSFQGGDYEQYF
DNA: TGTGCCAGCAGCTTTCAAGGGGGGGACTACGAGCAGTACTTC
D: .
size: many
V: TRBV7-3
J: TRBJ2-7

CDR3: CASSTSTGYEKLFF
DNA: TGCGCCAGCAGCACGTCGACAGGGTATGAAAAACTGTTTTTT
D: TRBD1
size: many
V: TRBV5-1
J: TRBJ1-4

CDR3: CATTISLNQPQHF
DNA: TGTGCCACCACCATTAGTCTCAATCAGCCCCAGCATTTT
D: .
size: many
V: TRBV2
J: TRBJ1-5

CDR3: CASSLRRDWYGYTF
DNA: TGTGCCAGCAGCTTGAGGAGGGACTGGTATGGCTACACCTTC
D: .
size: many
V: TRBV5-4
J: TRBJ1-2

CDR3: CASSLNPSPGNTIYF
DNA: TGTGCCAGCAGTTTGAACCCATCACCTGGAAACACCATATATTTT
D: .
size: .
V: TRBV28
J: TRBJ1-3

CDR3: CASSYTDYNEQFF
DNA: TGTGCCAGCAGTTACACCGACTACAATGAGCAGTTCTTC
D: .
size: many
V: TRBV6-9
J: TRBJ2-1

CDR3: CASTLGGASGELFF
DNA: TGCGCCAGCACCTTAGGGGGCGCTTCTGGGGAGCTGTTTTTT
D: TRBD1
size: few
V: TRBV5-1
J: TRBJ2-2

CDR3: CASRRGSRLDEQYF
DNA: TGCGCCAGCAGACGTGGGTCTAGGTTGGACGAGCAGTACTTC
D: .
size: many
V: TRBV5-1
J: TRBJ2-7

CDR3: CAWEGRSGKLFF
DNA: TGTGCCTGGGAGGGGCGTAGCGGAAAACTGTTTTTT
D: .
size: many
V: TRBV30
J: TRBJ1-4

CDR3: CASSQDTPTSGGVEQYF
DNA: TGCGCCAGCAGCCAAGATACCCCGACTAGCGGGGGGGTAGAGCAGTACTTC
D: TRBD2
size: few
V: TRBV4-3
J: TRBJ2-7

CDR3: CASSPLWGQETQYF
DNA: TGTGCCAGCAGCCCTTTGTGGGGCCAAGAGACCCAGTACTTC
D: .
size: many
V: TRBV7-8
J: TRBJ2-5

CDR3: CASSYSSIQTQYF
DNA: TGTGCCAGCAGTTACTCCTCCATCCAGACCCAGTACTTC
D: .
size: few
V: TRBV6-1
J: TRBJ2-5

CDR3: CAWTTGSQNEQFF
DNA: TGTGCCTGGACGACAGGATCACAGAATGAGCAGTTCTTC
D: .
size: many
V: TRBV30
J: TRBJ2-1

CDR3: CASSLRTLGDTQYF
DNA: TGTGCCAGCAGTTTGAGAACTCTGGGGGATACGCAGTATTTT
D: .
size: many
V: TRBV12-3/TRBV12-4
J: TRBJ2-3

CDR3: CASSVGASGGAEVNPYEQYF
DNA: TGTGCCAGCAGTGTAGGGGCTAGCGGGGGGGCAGAAGTAAACCCCTACGAGCAGTACTTC
D: TRBD2
size: .
V: TRBV2
J: TRBJ2-7

CDR3: CASSIQGGGTEAFF
DNA: TGCGCCAGCTCGATACAGGGCGGGGGCACTGAAGCTTTCTTT
D: .
size: few
V: TRBV5-1
J: TRBJ1-1

CDR3: CASSLLAGAPPEQYF
DNA: TGTGCCAGCAGTTTGCTAGCGGGGGCCCCTCCCGAGCAGTACTTC
D: TRBD2
size: many
V: TRBV28
J: TRBJ2-7

CDR3: CATGEIAKNIQYF
DNA: TGTGCCACAGGGGAAATAGCCAAAAACATTCAGTACTTC
D: .
size: many
V: TRBV28
J: TRBJ2-4

CDR3: CASSFPGQGYPPLHF
DNA: TGTGCCAGCAGTTTTCCGGGACAGGGGTATCCACCCCTCCACTTT
D: TRBD1
size: .
V: TRBV28
J: TRBJ1-6

CDR3: CASSHPGTVSYEQYF
DNA: TGTGCCAGCAGCCATCCCGGGACAGTCTCCTACGAGCAGTACTTC
D: TRBD1
size: many
V: TRBV3-1
J: TRBJ2-7

CDR3: CASSDSRGYTF
DNA: TGTGCCAGCAGTGATTCGCGTGGCTACACCTTC
D: .
size: .
V: TRBV6-4
J: TRBJ1-2

CDR3: CASSQDGAGYEQYF
DNA: TGCGCCAGCAGCCAAGACGGGGCGGGCTACGAGCAGTACTTC
D: .
size: many
V: TRBV4-3
J: TRBJ2-7

CDR3: CASSPSVINYGYTF
DNA: TGTGCCAGCTCACCATCGGTCATTAACTATGGCTACACCTTC
D: .
size: many
V: TRBV18
J: TRBJ1-2

CDR3: CASSEQRETQYF
DNA: TGTGCCAGCAGTGAACAACGGGAGACCCAGTACTTC
D: .
size: many
V: TRBV6-2/TRBV6-3
J: TRBJ2-5

CDR3: CASSRTGADYGYTF
DNA: TGTGCCAGCTCACGAACAGGGGCGGACTATGGCTACACCTTC
D: TRBD1
size: many
V: TRBV18
J: TRBJ1-2

CDR3: CASSQFSTSSSGNTIYF
DNA: TGCGCCAGCAGCCAATTCTCCACCAGCAGCTCTGGAAACACCATATATTTT
D: .
size: .
V: TRBV4-3
J: TRBJ1-3